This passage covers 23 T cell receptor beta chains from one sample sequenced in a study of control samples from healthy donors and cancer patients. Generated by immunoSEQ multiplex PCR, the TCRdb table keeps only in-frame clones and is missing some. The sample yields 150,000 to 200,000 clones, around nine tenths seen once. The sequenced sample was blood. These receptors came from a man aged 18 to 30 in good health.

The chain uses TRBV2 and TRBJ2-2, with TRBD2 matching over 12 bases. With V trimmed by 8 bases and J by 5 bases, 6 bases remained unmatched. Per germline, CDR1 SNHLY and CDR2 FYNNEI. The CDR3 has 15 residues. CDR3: CASGSSGGATGELFF. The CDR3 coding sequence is TGTGCCAGCGGTTCTAGCGGGGGGGCGACCGGGGAGCTGTTTTTT.

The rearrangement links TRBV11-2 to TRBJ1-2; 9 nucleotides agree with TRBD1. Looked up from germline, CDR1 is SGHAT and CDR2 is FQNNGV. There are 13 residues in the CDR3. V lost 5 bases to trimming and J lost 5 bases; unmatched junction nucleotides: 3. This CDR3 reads CASSPGTGYGYTF. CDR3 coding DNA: TGTGCCAGCAGCCCCGGGACAGGGTATGGCTACACCTTC. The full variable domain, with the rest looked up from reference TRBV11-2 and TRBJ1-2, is EAGVAQSPRYKIIEKRQSVAFWCNPISGHATLYWYQQILGQGPKLLIQFQNNGVVDDSQLPKDRFSAERLKGVDSTLKIQPAKLEDSAVYLCASSPGTGYGYTFGSGTRLTVV.

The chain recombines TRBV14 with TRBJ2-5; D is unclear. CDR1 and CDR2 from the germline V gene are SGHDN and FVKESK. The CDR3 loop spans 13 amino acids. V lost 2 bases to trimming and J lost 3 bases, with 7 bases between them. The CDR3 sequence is CASSQLRKETQYF. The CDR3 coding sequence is TGTGCCAGCAGCCAACTCCGAAAAGAGACCCAGTACTTC. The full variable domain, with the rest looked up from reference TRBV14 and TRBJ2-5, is EAGVTQFPSHSVIEKGQTVTLRCDPISGHDNLYWYRRVMGKEIKFLLHFVKESKQDESGMPNNRFLAERTGGTYSTLKVQPAELEDSGVYFCASSQLRKETQYFGPGTRLLVL.

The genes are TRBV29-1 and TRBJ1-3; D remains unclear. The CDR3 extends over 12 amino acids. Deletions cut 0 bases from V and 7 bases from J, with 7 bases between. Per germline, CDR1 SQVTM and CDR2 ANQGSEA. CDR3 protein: CSVEDFGNTIYF. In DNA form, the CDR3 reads TGCAGCGTTGAAGATTTCGGGAACACCATATATTTT.

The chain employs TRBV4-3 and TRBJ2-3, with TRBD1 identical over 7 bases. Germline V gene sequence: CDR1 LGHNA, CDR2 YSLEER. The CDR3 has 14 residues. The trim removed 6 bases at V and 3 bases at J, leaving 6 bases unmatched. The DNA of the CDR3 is TGCGCCAGCAGTCTTACAGGGGAGACAGATACGCAGTATTTT. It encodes CASSLTGETDTQYF.

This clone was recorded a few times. The CDR3 loop is CASSTPSGQGNTEAFF. CDR3 nucleotide sequence: TGTGCCAGCAGTACCCCTTCCGGACAGGGGAACACTGAAGCTTTCTTT. The genes are TRBV6-2 or TRBV6-3 and TRBJ1-1; TRBD1 matches 8 bases. Germline lookup yields CDR1 MNHEY and CDR2 SVGEGT. The CDR3 has 16 residues. V dropped 5 bases and J dropped 1; count of bases not matched to a gene: 9.

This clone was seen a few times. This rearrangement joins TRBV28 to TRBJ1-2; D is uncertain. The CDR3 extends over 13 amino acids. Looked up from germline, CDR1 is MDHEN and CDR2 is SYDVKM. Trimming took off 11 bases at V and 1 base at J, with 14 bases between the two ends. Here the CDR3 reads CASRLGLNYGYTF. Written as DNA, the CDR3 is TGTGCCTCTCGACTCGGCCTTAACTATGGCTACACCTTC.

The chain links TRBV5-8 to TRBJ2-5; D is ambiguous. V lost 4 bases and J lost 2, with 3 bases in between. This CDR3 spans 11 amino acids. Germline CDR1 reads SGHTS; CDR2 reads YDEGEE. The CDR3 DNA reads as TGTGCCAGCAGCGCTCAAGAGACCCAGTACTTC. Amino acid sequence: CASSAQETQYF.

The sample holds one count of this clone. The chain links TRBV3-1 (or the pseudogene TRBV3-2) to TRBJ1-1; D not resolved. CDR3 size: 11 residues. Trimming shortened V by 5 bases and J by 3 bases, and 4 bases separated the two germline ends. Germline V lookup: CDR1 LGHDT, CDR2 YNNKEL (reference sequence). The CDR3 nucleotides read TGTGCCAGCAGCAAGGACACTGAAGCTTTCTTT. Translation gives CASSKDTEAFF.

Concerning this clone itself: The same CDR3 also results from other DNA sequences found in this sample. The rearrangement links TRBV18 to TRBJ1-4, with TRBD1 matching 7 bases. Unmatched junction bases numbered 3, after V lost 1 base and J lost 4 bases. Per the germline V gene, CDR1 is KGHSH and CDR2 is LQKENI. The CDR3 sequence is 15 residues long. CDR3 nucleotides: TGTGCCAGCTCACCACTGGGGACAGTTAATGAAAAACTGTTTTTT. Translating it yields CASSPLGTVNEKLFF.

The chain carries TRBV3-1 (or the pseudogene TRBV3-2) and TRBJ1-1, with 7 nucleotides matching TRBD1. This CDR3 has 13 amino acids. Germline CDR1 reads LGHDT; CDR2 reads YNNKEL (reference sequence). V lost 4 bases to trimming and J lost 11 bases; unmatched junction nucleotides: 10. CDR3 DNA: TGTGCCAGCAGCCCGGAGACAGGGACCTCGGCTTTCTTT. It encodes CASSPETGTSAFF.

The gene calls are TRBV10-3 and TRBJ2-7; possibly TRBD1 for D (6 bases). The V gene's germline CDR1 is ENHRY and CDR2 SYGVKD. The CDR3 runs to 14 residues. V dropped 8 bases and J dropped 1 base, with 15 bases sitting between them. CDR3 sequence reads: CAIENGGGSYEQYF. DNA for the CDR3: TGTGCCATCGAAAATGGGGGCGGTTCCTACGAGCAGTACTTC.

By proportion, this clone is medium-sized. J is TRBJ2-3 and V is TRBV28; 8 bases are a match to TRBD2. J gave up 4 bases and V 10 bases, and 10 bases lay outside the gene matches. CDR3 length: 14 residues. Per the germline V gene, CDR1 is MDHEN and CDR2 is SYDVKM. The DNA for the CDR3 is TGTGCCATCTTCGGCGGGGGGAGGGCAGATACGCAGTATTTT. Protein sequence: CAIFGGGRADTQYF.

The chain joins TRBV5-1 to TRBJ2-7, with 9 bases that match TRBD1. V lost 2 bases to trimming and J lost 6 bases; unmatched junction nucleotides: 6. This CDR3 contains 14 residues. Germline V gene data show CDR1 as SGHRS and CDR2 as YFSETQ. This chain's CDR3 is CASSFITGGSEQYF. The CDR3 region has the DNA TGCGCCAGCAGCTTTATTACAGGGGGCTCCGAGCAGTACTTC.

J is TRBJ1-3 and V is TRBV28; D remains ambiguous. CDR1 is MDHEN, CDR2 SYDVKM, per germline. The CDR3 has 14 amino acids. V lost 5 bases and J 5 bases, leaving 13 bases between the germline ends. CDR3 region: CASSLWGTRNTIYF. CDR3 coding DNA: TGTGCCAGCAGTCTCTGGGGAACGAGAAACACCATATATTTT.

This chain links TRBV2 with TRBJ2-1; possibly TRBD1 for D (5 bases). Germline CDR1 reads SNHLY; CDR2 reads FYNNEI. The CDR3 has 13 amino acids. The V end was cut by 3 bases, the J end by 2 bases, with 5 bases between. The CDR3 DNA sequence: TGTGCCAGCAGTGAGGGGCCCTACAATGAGCAGTTCTTC. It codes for CASSEGPYNEQFF. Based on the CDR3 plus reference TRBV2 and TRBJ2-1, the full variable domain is EPEVTQTPSHQVTQMGQEVILRCVPISNHLYFYWYRQILGQKVEFLVSFYNNEISEKSEIFDDQFSVERPDGSNFTLKIRSTKLEDSAMYFCASSEGPYNEQFFGPGTRLTVL.

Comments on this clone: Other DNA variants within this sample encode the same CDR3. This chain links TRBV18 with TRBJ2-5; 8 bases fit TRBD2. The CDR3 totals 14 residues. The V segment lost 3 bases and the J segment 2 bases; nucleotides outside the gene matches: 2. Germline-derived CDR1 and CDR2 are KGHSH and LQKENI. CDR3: CASSPSGGQETQYF. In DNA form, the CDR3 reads TGTGCCAGCTCACCTTCGGGAGGGCAAGAGACCCAGTACTTC.

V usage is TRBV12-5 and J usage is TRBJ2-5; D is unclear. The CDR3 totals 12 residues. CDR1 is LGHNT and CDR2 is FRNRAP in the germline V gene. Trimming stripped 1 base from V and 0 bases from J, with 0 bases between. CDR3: CASGLDQETQYF. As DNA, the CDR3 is TGTGCTAGTGGTTTGGACCAAGAGACCCAGTACTTC.

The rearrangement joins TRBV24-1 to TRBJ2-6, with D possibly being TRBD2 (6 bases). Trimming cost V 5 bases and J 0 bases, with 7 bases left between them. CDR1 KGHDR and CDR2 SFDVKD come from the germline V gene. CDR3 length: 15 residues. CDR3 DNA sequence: TGTGCCACCAGTGCCGGGGGCTCTGGGGCCAACGTCCTGACTTTC. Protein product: CATSAGGSGANVLTF.

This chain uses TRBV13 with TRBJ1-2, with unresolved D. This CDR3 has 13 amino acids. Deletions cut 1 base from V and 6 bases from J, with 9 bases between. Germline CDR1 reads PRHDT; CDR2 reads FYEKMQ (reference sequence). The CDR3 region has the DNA TGTGCCAGCAGCTTAGATCTGTTTGATGGCTACACCTTC. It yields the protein CASSLDLFDGYTF.

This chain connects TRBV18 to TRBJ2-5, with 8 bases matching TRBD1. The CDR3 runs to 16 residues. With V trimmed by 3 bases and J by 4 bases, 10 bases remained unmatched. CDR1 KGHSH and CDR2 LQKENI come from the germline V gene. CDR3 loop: CASSPPSAGGGETQYF. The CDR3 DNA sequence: TGTGCCAGCTCACCCCCGAGTGCAGGGGGCGGAGAGACCCAGTACTTC.

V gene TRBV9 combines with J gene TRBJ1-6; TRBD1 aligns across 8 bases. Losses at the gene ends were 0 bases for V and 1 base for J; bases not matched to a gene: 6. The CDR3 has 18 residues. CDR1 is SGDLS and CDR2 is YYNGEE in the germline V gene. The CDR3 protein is CASSVGSQGASYNSPLHF. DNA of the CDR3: TGTGCCAGCAGCGTAGGGTCCCAGGGGGCGTCCTATAATTCACCCCTCCACTTT.

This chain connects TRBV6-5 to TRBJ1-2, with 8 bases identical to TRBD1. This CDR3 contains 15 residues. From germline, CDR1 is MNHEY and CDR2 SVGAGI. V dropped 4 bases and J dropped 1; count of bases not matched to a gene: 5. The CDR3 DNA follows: TGTGCCAGCAGTTTGAACAGGGGGATTAACTATGGCTACACCTTC. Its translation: CASSLNRGINYGYTF.